These 6 T cell receptor beta chains came from one sample sequenced in a study of T cells in Graves' hyperthyroidism and ophthalmopathy. Template material for amplifying TCR beta CDR3 regions consisted of RNA transcripts. First-round RT-PCR of the TCR CDR3 relied on the HTBI primer set. TCRdb reanalysed the multiplex PCR reads using MiXCR and keeps one entry per CDR3 protein. In the table there are around 350,000 distinct CDR3 sequences, 15% of which are singletons. Sequenced sample: blood. The source is a woman aged 55-69 years with Graves' ophthalmopathy.

In its sample, this clonotype was seen many times. The chain couples TRBV12-3 or TRBV12-4 to TRBJ2-5; D is ambiguous. V dropped 6 bases and J dropped 2 bases, with 7 bases sitting between them. This CDR3 region has 12 residues. CDR3 region: CASRERQETQYF. The CDR3 coding sequence is TGTGCCAGCAGGGAGAGACAAGAGACCCAGTACTTC.

The CDR3: CASSIGQGGRSRSYNEQFF. The CDR3 coding sequence is TGCGCCAGCAGCATCGGACAGGGGGGGAGGTCCCGCTCCTACAATGAGCAGTTCTTC. The chain is built from TRBV5-1 and TRBJ2-1; TRBD1 aligns across 10 bases. From germline, CDR1 is SGHRS and CDR2 YFSETQ. This CDR3 is 19 amino acids long. V shed 4 bases and J 0 bases; nucleotides not matched to a gene: 13.

This clonotype occurred a few times. V usage is TRBV19 and J usage is TRBJ2-3, with D tentatively TRBD2 (6 bases). Germline V gene sequence: CDR1 LNHDA, CDR2 SQIVND (reference sequence). CDR3 size: 15 residues. Between the trimmed V and J ends, which lost 7 bases and 1 base, there was a span of 15 bases. The CDR3 loop is CASTSEASGTDTQYF. DNA for the CDR3: TGTGCCAGTACCTCAGAGGCTAGCGGCACAGATACGCAGTATTTT.

The chain has TRBV20-1 and TRBJ2-2; the D gene is possibly TRBD1 (6 bases). Germline V gene data show CDR1 as DFQATT and CDR2 as SNEGSKA (reference sequence). This CDR3 is 13 amino acids long. The ends were cut back, 6 bases at V and 4 bases at J, with 12 bases in the middle. CDR3 sequence reads: CSAPTGTTGELFF. The CDR3 DNA reads as TGCAGTGCCCCAACAGGGACCACCGGGGAGCTGTTTTTT.

In this sample, this clonotype turned up many times. V is TRBV7-6 and J is TRBJ2-1; 9 bases are shared with TRBD2. The CDR3 is 17 residues long. Unmatched junction bases numbered 10, after V lost 2 bases and J lost 5 bases. Germline CDR1 is SGHVS and CDR2 is FNYEAQ. The CDR3 spells CASSLLGIAGGNNEQFF. CDR3 DNA: TGTGCCAGCAGCTTACTCGGTATTGCGGGAGGGAACAATGAGCAGTTCTTC. Complete variable domain (other parts from reference TRBV7-6 and TRBJ2-1): GAGVSQSPRYKVTKRGQDVALRCDPISGHVSLYWYRQALGQGPEFLTYFNYEAQQDKSGLPNDRFSAERPEGSISTLTIQRTEQRDSAMYRCASSLLGIAGGNNEQFFGPGTRLTVL.

Only a few counts were recorded for this clonotype. The genes are TRBV29-1 and TRBJ2-2; D may be TRBD1 (6 bases). Looked up from germline, CDR1 is SQVTM and CDR2 is ANQGSEA. V was clipped by 0 bases and J by 8 bases, with 16 bases between them. The CDR3 sequence is 15 residues long. The CDR3 coding sequence is TGCAGCGTTGAAGATACCCCAGGGGCTACGGGGGAGCTGTTTTTT. Protein sequence: CSVEDTPGATGELFF.